The clone carrying this T cell receptor beta chain has at least ten counts. This record belongs to a study of response to subunit inactivated influenza vaccine. CDR3 length: 13 residues. Germline V lookup: CDR1 SQVTM, CDR2 ANQGSEA. After removal of 7 bases from V and 2 bases from J, the junction contained 3 bases not matched to a gene. MiXCR, applied by TCRdb to the RT-PCR reads, yields one record per CDR3 protein. This repertoire shows around 760,000 distinct CDR3 sequences, about 15% found once; its top ten account for 5.5% to 7%. The sample in question was PBMCs from blood, obtained 14 to 15 days before vaccination. The chain employs TRBV29-1 and TRBJ2-1; 9 bases are shared with TRBD2. This TCR came from a middle-aged man who received an inactivated influenza vaccine. CDR3 nucleotide sequence: TGCAGCGGAGGACTAGCGACCTACAATGAGCAGTTCTTC. Amino acids: CSGGLATYNEQFF.